This T cell receptor beta chain is from a study of T cell repertoires in cytomegalovirus infection. For the study at large: CMV infection together with matching HLA type was indicated by public TCR beta signatures.

This CDR3 is built from 14 residues. The ends lost 6 bases at V and 4 bases at J; junction bases unmatched: 2. This clonotype was recorded at least ten times. The target antigen is unknown. TCRdb re-analysed the reads in MiXCR, keeping a single row per CDR3 protein. The top ten hold about 4.5% of the sample, which has over 300,000 distinct CDR3 sequences, over 7.5% seen once. Study-wide findings and caveats: Frequencies of public TCR beta families were cumulated, and this identified carriers of CMV plus the relevant HLA. The response measured ex vivo was dominated by TCR beta clonotypes (HLA-C-restricted and CMV-specific).

This receptor was identified in a human donor in good health (CMV status not recorded). Some clones in this sample may be carry-over from other donors' samples. The specimen sequenced was PBMCs. The V gene is TRBV12-3 or TRBV12-4, the J gene TRBJ2-1, with 11 bases that match TRBD2. CDR3 sequence: CASRGLAEYNEQFF. CDR3 bases: TGTGCCAGCAGGGGACTAGCGGAGTACAATGAGCAGTTCTTC.